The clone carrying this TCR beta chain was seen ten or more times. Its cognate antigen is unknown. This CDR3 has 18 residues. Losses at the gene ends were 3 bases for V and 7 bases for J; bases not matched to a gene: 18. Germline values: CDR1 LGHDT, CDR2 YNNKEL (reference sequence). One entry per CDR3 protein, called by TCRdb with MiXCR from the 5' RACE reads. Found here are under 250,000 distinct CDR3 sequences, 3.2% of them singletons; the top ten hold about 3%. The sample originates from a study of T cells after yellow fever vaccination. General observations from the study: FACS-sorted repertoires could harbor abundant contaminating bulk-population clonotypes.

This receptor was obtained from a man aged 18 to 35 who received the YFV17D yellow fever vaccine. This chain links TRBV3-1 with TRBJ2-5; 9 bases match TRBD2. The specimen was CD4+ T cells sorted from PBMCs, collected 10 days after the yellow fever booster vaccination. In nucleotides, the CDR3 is TGTGCCAGCAGCCATCAAGGTAGCGGGGGCAAACCCCGAGGGACCCAGTACTTC. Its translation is CASSHQGSGGKPRGTQYF.